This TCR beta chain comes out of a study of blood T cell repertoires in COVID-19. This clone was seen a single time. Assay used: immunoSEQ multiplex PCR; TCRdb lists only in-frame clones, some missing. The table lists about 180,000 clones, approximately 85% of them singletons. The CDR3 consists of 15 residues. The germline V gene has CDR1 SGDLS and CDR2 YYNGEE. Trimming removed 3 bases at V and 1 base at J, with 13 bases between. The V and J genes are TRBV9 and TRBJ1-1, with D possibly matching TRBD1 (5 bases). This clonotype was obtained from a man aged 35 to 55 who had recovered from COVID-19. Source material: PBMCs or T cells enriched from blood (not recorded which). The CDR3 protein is CASSEGQIANTEAFF. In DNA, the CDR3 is TGTGCCAGCAGCGAGGGGCAGATTGCGAACACTGAAGCTTTCTTT.